A selection of T cell receptor beta chains follows, all from one sample in a study of OX40 agonist ivuxolimab in advanced cancers. Sequenced by immunoSEQ multiplex PCR; TCRdb stores in-frame clones only, minus some. The repertoire holds some 87,000 clones, with about 94% as singletons. The sample in question was CD4+ or CD8+ T cells sorted from blood, obtained in a trial of the OX40 agonist ivuxolimab. These receptors originate from an adult with an advanced solid tumor such as melanoma, head and neck, liver or kidney cancer. CDR3s include the opening cysteine and the closing phenylalanine or tryptophan. Fields, in order: V gene, D gene, clone size, J gene, CDR3 DNA, CDR3 protein. The D gene is left open where the match is weak. Clone size is shown for a subset of rows, as once, few, many or a class of expanded clone.

TRBV10-3	NA	NA	TRBJ1-1	TGTGCCATCAGTGAGTCGACGGGGGCGACTGAAGCTTTCTTT	CAISESTGATEAFF
TRBV2	NA	NA	TRBJ2-1	TGTGCCAGCAGTGAAGCGCGGTGGGGGGAATACAATGAGCAGTTCTTC	CASSEARWGEYNEQFF
TRBV27	NA	NA	TRBJ2-1	TGTGCCAGCAGTTCCCTGACAGGTCTGCCTGCCTACAATGAGCAGTTCTTC	CASSSLTGLPAYNEQFF
TRBV20-1	NA	NA	TRBJ2-7	TGCAGTGCTAGCCAGGGCGTGCAGTACTTC	CSASQGVQYF
TRBV7-3	NA	NA	TRBJ2-7	TGTGCCAGCAGCCTAGCCGGAGGCTACGAGCAGTACTTC	CASSLAGGYEQYF
TRBV5-8	TRBD1	NA	TRBJ1-2	TGTGCCAGCAGCTTTCCGGGACAGGGGGATGGCTACACCTTC	CASSFPGQGDGYTF
TRBV9	NA	NA	TRBJ1-3	TGTGCCAGCACCTACTCTGGAAACACCATATATTTT	CASTYSGNTIYF
TRBV27	NA	once	TRBJ2-1	TGTGCCAGCAGTTTATCCGGGTACACGGGTTGGCAGTTCTTC	CASSLSGYTGWQFF
TRBV21-1	NA	NA	TRBJ2-5	TGTGCCAGCAGTAAACCTTATGACGCGGCAGGGTTATTCCGAGGCCGAGAGGCCCAGTACTTC	CASSKPYDAAGLFRGREAQYF
TRBV7-9	NA	medium-sized	TRBJ2-7	TGTGCCAGCAGCCCCCGGGGACCCTACGAGCAGTACTTC	CASSPRGPYEQYF
TRBV27	NA	NA	TRBJ1-5	TGTGCCAGCAGTTTATATAGTTTTAGCAATCAGCCCCAGCATTTT	CASSLYSFSNQPQHF
TRBV6-5	TRBD2	NA	TRBJ2-2	TGTGCCAGCAGTTACTCGACTAGCGGCTACACCGGGGAGCTGTTTTTT	CASSYSTSGYTGELFF